These T cell receptor beta chains were read from a single sample in a study of human T cells and chemical hapten exposure. From the RACE reads, TCRdb called clonotypes with MiXCR, one entry per CDR3 protein. The sample carries 150,000 to 200,000 distinct CDR3 sequences, 24% recorded once. Specimen: whole blood, collected in connection with sensitization to the hapten diphenylcyclopropenone (DPC). The receptors come from a woman aged 40 to 50 with alopecia areata. Some clones in this sample may be carry-over from other donors' samples. CDR3s include the opening cysteine and the closing phenylalanine or tryptophan. The D gene is left open where the match is weak. Clone size is stated in some rows and not others, as once, few, many or a class when expanded.

TRBJ1-4,TRBV5-6,TRBD1,-,TGTGCCAGCAGCGACAGTACGGACAGGGGAGAAAAACTGTTTTTT,CASSDSTDRGEKLFF
TRBJ2-3,TRBV6-4,TRBD2,many,TGTGCCAGCAGTGACTCTGGAGCGGGAAGCACAGATACGCAGTATTTT,CASSDSGAGSTDTQYF
TRBJ2-2,TRBV6-6,-,few,TGTGCCAGCAGTTACCCCCTCGCTTCCACTAACACCGGGGAGCTGTTTTTT,CASSYPLASTNTGELFF
TRBJ2-1,TRBV29-1,-,-,TGCAGCGTTGATTCGGTCGAGGGCGGCTCCTACAATGAGCAGTTCTTC,CSVDSVEGGSYNEQFF
TRBJ2-1,TRBV29-1,TRBD1,many,TGCAGCGTTGTCCCCAGACAGGGGTCCTACAATGAGCAGTTCTTC,CSVVPRQGSYNEQFF
TRBJ2-7,TRBV7-9,TRBD1,many,TGTGCCAGCAGCTTGGGACAGTTAGCCTACGAGCAGTACTTC,CASSLGQLAYEQYF
TRBJ2-3,TRBV18,-,-,TGTGCCAGCTCACGGGAGCAGGATACGCAGTATTTT,CASSREQDTQYF
TRBJ2-5,TRBV7-6,TRBD2,-,TGTGCCAGCAGCCCAAGGACTAGCGGGAGGTACCAAGAGACCCAGTACTTC,CASSPRTSGRYQETQYF
TRBJ2-3,TRBV20-1,-,-,TGCAGTGCTATGGCCTACGGCAGGGCCACAGATACGCAGTATTTT,CSAMAYGRATDTQYF
TRBJ1-5,TRBV27,TRBD1,few,TGTGCCAGCAGCCGGGGGACAGAACAGCCCCAGCATTTT,CASSRGTEQPQHF
TRBJ2-3,TRBV12-3/TRBV12-4,TRBD2,few,TGTGCCAGCAGTCCAGGGACTAGCGTTAGCACAGATACGCAGTATTTT,CASSPGTSVSTDTQYF
TRBJ1-1,TRBV7-9,-,-,TGTGCCAGCAGCTTAGCGACCTTTCCGACCCTTGAAGCTTTCTTT,CASSLATFPTLEAFF
TRBJ2-3,TRBV7-2,-,-,TGTGCCAGCAGCTTAGTCGGGAGTGAGTCAGATACGCAGTATTTT,CASSLVGSESDTQYF
TRBJ1-2,TRBV28,-,-,TGTGCCAGCAGTCTCCGGGGGAGGGTCTACACCTTC,CASSLRGRVYTF
TRBJ1-3,TRBV29-1,-,-,TGCAGCGTTGAGAGCAGAAACACCATATATTTT,CSVESRNTIYF
TRBJ2-1,TRBV6-5,-,-,TGTGCCAGCACCTCTGGGATCCGAACCAATGAGCAGTTCTTC,CASTSGIRTNEQFF
TRBJ2-7,TRBV7-8,-,-,TGTGCCAGCAGCCTCCTAGCGATTTCGGGGGAGCAGTACTTC,CASSLLAISGEQYF
TRBJ1-6,TRBV6-5,-,-,TGTGCCAGCAGGAGAGGACGGCTAAATTCACCCCTCCACTTT,CASRRGRLNSPLHF
TRBJ2-7,TRBV20-1,TRBD1,-,TGCAGTGCTAGGCCGGGACAGGGGTCCTTCGAGCAGTACTTC,CSARPGQGSFEQYF
TRBJ1-1,TRBV29-1,-,-,TGCAGCGTTGAAAGGGGCGGGCAGGGCAACACTGAAGCTTTCTTT,CSVERGGQGNTEAFF
TRBJ2-3,TRBV29-1,-,-,TGCAGCGTAGCACCGGGACGAGATACGCAGTATTTT,CSVAPGRDTQYF
TRBJ1-4,TRBV3-1,-,-,TGTGCCAGCAGCCCGACCCCGGGGACCAATGAAAAACTGTTTTTT,CASSPTPGTNEKLFF
TRBJ2-7,TRBV4-3,-,few,TGCGCCAGCAGCCAAAGACAGGACGTCTCCTACGAGCAGTACTTC,CASSQRQDVSYEQYF
TRBJ2-2,TRBV4-3,TRBD1,few,TGCGCCAGCAGCCTCGGACAGGCTAACACCGGGGAGCTGTTTTTT,CASSLGQANTGELFF
TRBJ2-1,TRBV6-2/TRBV6-3,TRBD1,few,TGTGCCACCAGAGGGGCCGGGACAGGGGAGAATGAGCAGTTCTTC,CATRGAGTGENEQFF
TRBJ1-5,TRBV28,TRBD1,-,TGTGCCAGGGGGACAGGGGGCCAGCCCCAGCATTTT,CARGTGGQPQHF
TRBJ2-5,TRBV28,TRBD1,-,TGTGCCATCAGAGGGACAGGGGCCGAGACCCAGTACTTC,CAIRGTGAETQYF
TRBJ2-1,TRBV28,TRBD2,few,TGTGCCAGCAGTCTGCTAGCGGGAGCCGCCAATGAGCAGTTCTTC,CASSLLAGAANEQFF
TRBJ2-7,TRBV29-1,-,-,TGCAGCGTTGAGGGGCGATCCTACGAGCAGTACTTC,CSVEGRSYEQYF
TRBJ2-1,TRBV7-2,TRBD2,few,TGTGCCAGCAGCAGTCAACTCGGACTAGCTGGAGGGAATGAGCAGTTCTTC,CASSSQLGLAGGNEQFF